This TCR beta chain was sequenced for a study of blood T cell repertoires in COVID-19. Authors' analysis steps: Amplifying reference gene primers gave estimates of nucleated cell counts. The method was immunoSEQ multiplex PCR; TCRdb's version includes in-frame clones alone and lacks a portion of them. D and trimming come from the DNA, and the V and J calls and clone size come from that table. The table has around 170,000 clones, around 82% seen once. Per the germline V gene, CDR1 is MNHEY and CDR2 is SMNVEV (reference sequence). V lost 8 bases to trimming and J lost 0 bases; unmatched junction nucleotides: 7. The CDR3 covers 15 residues. This clone was counted at least ten times.

The specimen sequenced was peripheral blood. The chain recombines TRBV27 with TRBJ2-1; 7 positions match TRBD2. The receptor was isolated from a young man with active or convalescent COVID-19. The CDR3 DNA reads as TGTGCCAGCCGACTTGGCGGGAGCTCCTACAATGAGCAGTTCTTC. Translating gives CASRLGGSSYNEQFF.